The T cell receptor beta chain described here comes from a study of cytotoxic CD8 clonotypes in ibrutinib-treated CLL. For the study at large: Sample averages reached 250,000 or so productive templates and tens of thousands of productive rearrangements.

CDR1 and CDR2 from the germline V gene are MNHEY and SVGAGI. The CDR3 has 14 residues. Germline trimming cut 6 bases from V and 6 bases from J; bases unmatched to any gene: 5. Notes on this clone: Its antigen remains unidentified.

Method: immunoSEQ multiplex PCR; TCRdb's copy keeps in-frame clones and lacks some. Of about 45,000 clones in the sample, approximately 69% were seen once. The study's findings and limits: Exceeding age-matched healthy donors, baseline clonality also tracked the counts of circulating CD8+ T cells.

This sequence originates from a human donor with chronic lymphocytic leukemia. The V call is TRBV6-5, the J call TRBJ1-1, with 12 bases identical to TRBD1. The input for sequencing was PBMCs, taken after 12 months of ibrutinib treatment. The CDR3 sequence is CASRGTGGRAEAFF. In DNA form, the CDR3 reads TGTGCCAGCAGGGGGACAGGGGGCAGGGCTGAAGCTTTCTTT.